This T cell receptor beta chain was found in a study of fetal regulatory T cell absence and autoimmunity. The assay was run at survey level. TCRdb's table, derived via immunoSEQ multiplex PCR, lists solely in-frame clones and lacks some. The table records some 50,000 clones, roughly 80% of them present only once. Broader study findings: Pancreas and cord blood did not differ much in TRB family usage. Oligoclonal TCR enrichment in pancreas over cord blood reached over 85-fold for some clones.

The CDR3 length is 13 residues. Per germline, CDR1 MNHEY and CDR2 SVGAGI. V was cut by 5 bases and J by 2 bases, with 10 bases left in between. Turning to this clone: Antigen specificity is unknown.

The source is a newborn boy with IPEX syndrome. Sample: cord blood. V usage is TRBV6-5 and J usage is TRBJ2-7; perhaps D is TRBD1 or TRBD2 (5 bases each). This chain's CDR3 is CASSRDGPYEQYF. DNA for the CDR3: TGTGCCAGCAGTCGGGACGGTCCCTACGAGCAGTACTTC.